These T cell receptor beta chains were read from a single sample in a study of blood T cells in healthy people across ages. MiXCR was run by TCRdb on the 5' RACE reads, yielding one entry per CDR3 protein. The sample lists just under 750,000 distinct CDR3 sequences; around a fifth were seen once. The sample consisted of blood. The receptor source for this set is a man between 65 and 85 years old in good health. CDR3s include the opening cysteine and the closing phenylalanine or tryptophan. A D gene is named only where the DNA matches it firmly. The listing skips clone size in some rows; elsewhere it reads once, few, many or a size class.

V,D,size,J,DNA,CDR3
TRBV3-1,-,-,TRBJ1-3,TGTGCCAGCAGTCAATGGGAAAACACCATATATTTT,CASSQWENTIYF
TRBV2,-,-,TRBJ1-2,TGTGCCAGCATCCCCCAAGTCGGGGGTCGGAACTATGGCTACACCTTC,CASIPQVGGRNYGYTF
TRBV7-6,-,few,TRBJ2-1,TGTGCCAGCAGCTTATCCATGGACTATCCATACAATGAGCAGTTCTTC,CASSLSMDYPYNEQFF
TRBV28,TRBD2,few,TRBJ2-3,TGTGCCAGCAGCAGAGGACTAGCGGGAGGGTTGACAGATACGCAGTATTTT,CASSRGLAGGLTDTQYF
TRBV19,-,few,TRBJ2-1,TGTGCCAGTAGTGAGGCTGTCCGCATATCCTACAATGAGCAGTTCTTC,CASSEAVRISYNEQFF
TRBV12-3/TRBV12-4,-,few,TRBJ2-1,TGTGCCAGCAGTTTAGACGAAAAGGGGGTGAGGAATGAGCAGTTCTTC,CASSLDEKGVRNEQFF
TRBV28,TRBD1,-,TRBJ2-7,TGTGCCAGCAGCTACACCGGGACAGGGCCCTTATACGAGCAGTACTTC,CASSYTGTGPLYEQYF
TRBV6-5,-,few,TRBJ2-1,TGTGCCAGCAGTTACTCCGGGAATCGGGTAAACAATGAGCAGTTCTTC,CASSYSGNRVNNEQFF
TRBV20-1,-,few,TRBJ2-1,TGCAGTGCTAGGGGCCCCCCGGCGGTCTCCTACAATGAGCAGTTCTTC,CSARGPPAVSYNEQFF
TRBV7-3,-,once,TRBJ2-1,TGTGCCAGCAGCTTAACATCCATGAATGAGCAGTTCTTC,CASSLTSMNEQFF
TRBV20-1,TRBD1,few,TRBJ1-5,TGCAGTGCTATCCCGGGGACAGGGGCCTATCAGCCCCAGCATTTT,CSAIPGTGAYQPQHF
TRBV5-1,TRBD1,-,TRBJ2-4,TGCGCCAGCAGCTCAACCTGGACAGGAGTAGCCAAAAACATTCAGTACTTC,CASSSTWTGVAKNIQYF
TRBV12-3/TRBV12-4,TRBD2,many,TRBJ2-3,TGTGCCAGCAGACGGACTAGCGGGAAGACAGATACGCAGTATTTT,CASRRTSGKTDTQYF
TRBV11-3,TRBD2,-,TRBJ2-3,TGTGCCAGCAGCTCCCCGGGTAGCGGGGACACAGATACGCAGTATTTT,CASSSPGSGDTDTQYF
TRBV12-3/TRBV12-4,-,-,TRBJ2-5,TGTGCCAGTCTCTCGGGGGATCAGGGAGAGACCCAGTACTTC,CASLSGDQGETQYF
TRBV9,-,-,TRBJ1-4,TGTGCCAGCAGCGTAGAGGGGGCAACTAATGAAAAACTGTTTTTT,CASSVEGATNEKLFF
TRBV6-5,-,-,TRBJ1-1,TGTGCCAGCAGTTACTCGAAGCAGGCCTCGAACACTGAAGCTTTCTTT,CASSYSKQASNTEAFF
TRBV12-3/TRBV12-4,TRBD1,many,TRBJ2-4,TGTGCCAGCAGTTTAAGAGGGACAGGGCCTAACATTCAGTACTTC,CASSLRGTGPNIQYF
TRBV3-1,-,-,TRBJ2-2,TGTGCCAGCAGCCAAGAGCCCTACTCCTCCAACACCGGGGAGCTGTTTTTT,CASSQEPYSSNTGELFF
TRBV5-1,-,few,TRBJ2-1,TGCGCCAGCAGCTTGGGAGGAGTAATTTCCTACAATGAGCAGTTCTTC,CASSLGGVISYNEQFF
TRBV3-1,-,few,TRBJ2-1,TGTGCCAGCAGCCACTGGTCCGGATCCAATGAGCAGTTCTTC,CASSHWSGSNEQFF
TRBV3-1,-,few,TRBJ2-3,TGTGCCAGCAGCCAAGAAGGGACCTCCGCAGATACGCAGTATTTT,CASSQEGTSADTQYF
TRBV12-3/TRBV12-4,TRBD2,-,TRBJ2-2,TGTGCCAGCAATCCCCTTAATCAGGGTAGCGGGAGCGAGGAGCTGTTTTTT,CASNPLNQGSGSEELFF
TRBV15,-,few,TRBJ1-3,TGTGCCACCAGCAGAGATCGGAGGGGGGCTGGAAACACCATATATTTT,CATSRDRRGAGNTIYF
TRBV7-3,TRBD2,-,TRBJ2-1,TGTGCCAGCAGCTTAGGGGGGCTAGCGGGAGCCCCAGGGTCCTACAATGAGCAGTTCTTC,CASSLGGLAGAPGSYNEQFF
TRBV20-1,TRBD2,few,TRBJ2-1,TGCAGTGCTAGCCCGGGGGGAAACAATGAGCAGTTCTTC,CSASPGGNNEQFF
TRBV9,-,-,TRBJ2-3,TGTGCCAGCAGCCTCTACTTAGCGGCTAGCACAGATACGCAGTATTTT,CASSLYLAASTDTQYF
TRBV7-9,-,-,TRBJ2-1,TGTGCCAGCAGCCAAGCGGGCGATGAGCAGTTCTTC,CASSQAGDEQFF
TRBV7-3,-,few,TRBJ2-1,TGTGCCAGCAGCTTATTGGAGAGCTCCTACAATGAGCAGTTCTTC,CASSLLESSYNEQFF
TRBV2,TRBD2,-,TRBJ2-5,TGTGCCAGCAGTGAAGCGCTTCCGCGGGAGGCCATGGGGGAGACCCAGTACTTC,CASSEALPREAMGETQYF
TRBV12-3/TRBV12-4,-,-,TRBJ1-1,TGTGCCAGCAGTTTATATCGGCCAGGGGCGAGGAACACTGAAGCTTTCTTT,CASSLYRPGARNTEAFF
TRBV12-3/TRBV12-4,-,-,TRBJ2-1,TGTGCCAGCAGTCGGACAGGAAGGGAGGGCAATGAGCAGTTCTTC,CASSRTGREGNEQFF
TRBV7-8,TRBD2,few,TRBJ2-1,TGTGCCAGCGGAAAAGGGACTAGCGGGAGTAGGGTGCAGTTCTTC,CASGKGTSGSRVQFF
TRBV5-1,-,-,TRBJ2-2,TGCGCCAGCTTCCGGGACACCGGGGAGCTGTTTTTT,CASFRDTGELFF
TRBV19,-,once,TRBJ1-1,TGTGCCAGTAGTAAAGGACGGCGGGACACTGAAGCTTTCTTT,CASSKGRRDTEAFF
TRBV12-3/TRBV12-4,TRBD2,-,TRBJ2-3,TGTGCCAGTAGACTAGCGGGGGCGAGCACAGATACGCAGTATTTT,CASRLAGASTDTQYF
TRBV12-3/TRBV12-4,-,-,TRBJ2-1,TGTGCCAGCAGTTTGGGAGCGGAAAACAATGAGCAGTTCTTC,CASSLGAENNEQFF
TRBV6-1,TRBD2,-,TRBJ2-1,TGTGCCAGCAGTGAGGGACTAGCGGGAGTTTATGAGCAGTTCTTC,CASSEGLAGVYEQFF
TRBV5-1,TRBD1,few,TRBJ1-1,TGCGCCAGCAGCTCGGACAGGGGATCGGTACCGGGCACTGAAGCTTTCTTT,CASSSDRGSVPGTEAFF
TRBV13,TRBD2,many,TRBJ2-4,TGTGCCAGCACCTATCCCCTAGCGGGAGACGCCAAAAACATTCAGTACTTC,CASTYPLAGDAKNIQYF
TRBV5-1,-,few,TRBJ1-2,TGCGCCAGCAGCTTGGGGCGTAACTTAGCTAACTATGGCTGCACCTTC,CASSLGRNLANYGCTF
TRBV10-3,-,-,TRBJ2-3,TGTGCCATCAGTGATATTCGGGGGGCGTCAGCTACGCAGTATTTT,CAISDIRGASATQYF
TRBV3-1,-,few,TRBJ1-5,TGTGCCAGCAGCCAAGATATAGGACAGCCCCAGCATTTT,CASSQDIGQPQHF
TRBV30,TRBD1,few,TRBJ1-2,TGTGCCTGGATTCCGGGACAGGGGGCTTTTAACTATGGCTACACCTTC,CAWIPGQGAFNYGYTF
TRBV6-6,-,few,TRBJ2-7,TGTGCCAGCAGTTACTCGGCATCTGAAACTTACGAGCAGTACTTC,CASSYSASETYEQYF
TRBV29-1,TRBD2,few,TRBJ2-1,TGCAGCGTCCATACTAGCGAGTACTACAATGAGCAGTTCTTC,CSVHTSEYYNEQFF
TRBV5-6,-,few,TRBJ2-2,TGTGCCAGCAGCTTTCTTCTTAGTGGGGACACCGGGGAGCTGTTTTTT,CASSFLLSGDTGELFF
TRBV5-1,-,-,TRBJ1-4,TGCGCCAGCAGCACCAGGGGAGGGGATGAAAAACTGTTTTTT,CASSTRGGDEKLFF
TRBV15,-,few,TRBJ1-2,TGTGCCACCAGCAGAGATCTTGATGCCGGGGGACGCTACACCTTC,CATSRDLDAGGRYTF
TRBV12-3/TRBV12-4,-,-,TRBJ2-5,TGTGCCAGCAGACCAGGCTGGGGGCCTCAAGAGACCCAGTACTTC,CASRPGWGPQETQYF
TRBV2,-,few,TRBJ2-1,TGTGCCAACACCGCGGACCAATGGAAAAATGAGCAGTCCTTC,CANTADQWKNEQSF
TRBV7-2,-,-,TRBJ2-3,TGTACCAGCAGCTCCGTGAGGGCGGGCCAAGGGTTCACAGATACGCAGTATTTT,CTSSSVRAGQGFTDTQYF
TRBV20-1,-,few,TRBJ2-1,TGCAGTGCTACCCAGGGGCCCTTCTACAATGAGCAGTTCTTC,CSATQGPFYNEQFF
TRBV7-3,TRBD2,-,TRBJ2-3,TGTGCCAGCAGCCCTAGCGGCAGTACGCAGTATTTT,CASSPSGSTQYF
TRBV5-1,-,-,TRBJ1-1,TGCGCCAGCAGCATGGATCGGAACACTGAAGCTTTCTTT,CASSMDRNTEAFF
TRBV13,-,many,TRBJ2-1,TGTGCCAGCAGCTTCGGCCGGGCCCGGGGGGAGCAGTTCTTC,CASSFGRARGEQFF
TRBV10-3,-,few,TRBJ2-7,TGTGCCATCAGTGCCACTGGCGGAGAGACCTACGAGCAGTACTTC,CAISATGGETYEQYF
TRBV29-1,-,many,TRBJ1-4,TGCAGCGTTGAAGGAACCGGAAACCGAAAACTGTTTTTT,CSVEGTGNRKLFF
TRBV20-1,-,-,TRBJ1-4,TGCAGTGCTAGGAATTTCGGGACGAGCCTGAATGAAAAACTGTTTTTT,CSARNFGTSLNEKLFF